This T cell receptor beta chain was sequenced for a study of CD8 T cells in ankylosing spondylitis. For this clonotype: Possible read error: a much larger clone is one base away.

TCRdb independently ran MiXCR on the 5' RACE reads; one entry per CDR3 protein. The sample has some 220,000 distinct CDR3 sequences, over 9.5% seen once; the top ten hold about 3%. Looked up from germline, CDR1 is MNHNS and CDR2 is SASEGT. There are 15 residues in the CDR3. The sequenced sample consisted of blood, either unsorted or a sorted T cell fraction (not recorded which). V usage is TRBV6-1 and J usage is TRBJ2-7, with TRBD2 matching over 11 bases. The TCR sequence derives from a male donor with ankylosing spondylitis or in good health (not recorded which). CDR3 coding DNA: TGTACCAGCAGCTCCGGGACTAGCGGATCCTACGAGCAGTACTTC. This encodes CTSSSGTSGSYEQYF.